This T cell receptor (beta chain) stems from a study of shared clonotypes between healthy human individuals. Within Nashville, Tennessee resided all donors, each a Caucasian adult. The CD4+ fraction was divided into a CD45RA+ naive subset and a CD45RA-negative memory subset. Some clones are missing from TCRdb's copy, which holds only in-frame ones; the method was immunoSEQ multiplex PCR. The sample includes approximately 2.1 million clones, 80% to 95% of them seen just once. With V trimmed by 7 bases and J by 11 bases, 11 bases remained unmatched. The CDR3 totals 15 residues. The germline V gene encodes CDR1 SNHLY and CDR2 FYNNEI.

What was sequenced was naive CD4+ T cells from PBMCs. Documented subset: CD45RA+ positively selected. The clonotype comes from a young man in good health. Some clones in this sample may be carry-over from other donors' samples. The V call is TRBV2, the J call TRBJ2-2; 12 bases are a match to TRBD2. The CDR3 sequence is CASTSRTSGIKELFF. The DNA for the CDR3 is TGTGCCAGCACTAGTAGGACTAGCGGGATAAAAGAGCTGTTTTTT.